This T cell receptor beta chain originates from a study of blood T cell repertoires in COVID-19. Whole-study context: The study drew acute and convalescent COVID-19 samples from the United States, Italy and Spain. PBMCs, B-cell-depleted T cells, or T cells were the source of the cDNA or gDNA that made up the material.

Original processing notes: Estimation of nucleated cell counts relied on the amplification of reference gene primers. Sequencing used immunoSEQ multiplex PCR; TCRdb keeps in-frame clones, though not all of them. V and J calls and clone size are given by that table; D and trimming were obtained from the DNA. The repertoire holds 150,000 to 200,000 clones, 70% to 90% seen once, with around 5.4% in the top ten. Seattle enrolled patients during active infection and tracked them longitudinally. Looked up from germline, CDR1 is SGHKS and CDR2 is YYEKEE (reference sequence). The CDR3 consists of 15 residues. V was shortened by 7 bases and J by 0 bases, with 15 bases between the two germline ends.

What was sequenced was peripheral blood. The chain links TRBV5-5 to TRBJ2-3; D is possibly TRBD1 (5 bases). The sequence was collected from a woman in her 50s with COVID-19, enrolled during active disease. CDR3 amino acids: CASGQTVPSTDTQYF. CDR3 nucleotide sequence: TGTGCCAGCGGGCAGACAGTCCCCAGCACAGATACGCAGTATTTT.